Below, one T cell receptor (beta chain) is given with its context. This sample is part of a study of CD8+ T cells in alopecia areata. CDR1 and CDR2 from the germline V gene are MNHEY and SMNVEV (reference sequence). V was shortened by 0 bases and J by 2 bases, with 17 bases between the two germline ends. The CDR3 has 17 amino acids. RNA extraction and reverse transcription yielded cDNA as sequencing template. The table came from immunoSEQ multiplex PCR; TCRdb's copy has only in-frame clones and leaves some out. The data contain approximately 57,000 clones, around 96% of them seen just once; the ten biggest clones take up 20% to 30%. Lesional scalp punch biopsies and peripheral blood came from alopecia areata patients. Cell sorting on a FACSAria was used to separate CD4+ and CD8+ T cells from the PBMCs.

The chain links TRBV27 to TRBJ2-7; D tentatively fits TRBD1 or TRBD2 (5 bases each). This clonotype was obtained from a human donor with alopecia areata. The sample consisted of CD8+ T cells sorted from blood, taken at week 0. CDR3 protein: CASSLSSGQFAPYEQYF. The CDR3 coding sequence is TGTGCCAGCAGTTTATCGTCGGGGCAGTTTGCACCCTACGAGCAGTACTTC.